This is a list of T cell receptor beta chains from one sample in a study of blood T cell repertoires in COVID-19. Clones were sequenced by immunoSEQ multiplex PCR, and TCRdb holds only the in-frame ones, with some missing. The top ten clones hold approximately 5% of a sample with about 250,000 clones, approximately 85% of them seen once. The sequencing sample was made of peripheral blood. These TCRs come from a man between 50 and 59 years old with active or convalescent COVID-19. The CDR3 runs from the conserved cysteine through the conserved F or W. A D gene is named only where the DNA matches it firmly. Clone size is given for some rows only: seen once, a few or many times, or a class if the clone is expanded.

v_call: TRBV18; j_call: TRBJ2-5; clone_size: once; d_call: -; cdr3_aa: CASSPLEGEKTQYF; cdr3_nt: TGTGCCAGCTCACCACTTGAGGGGGAAAAAACCCAGTACTTC
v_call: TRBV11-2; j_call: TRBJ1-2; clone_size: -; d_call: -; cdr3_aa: CASSELGGLVNGYTF; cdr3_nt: TGTGCCAGCAGCGAACTGGGGGGGCTCGTGAATGGCTACACCTTC
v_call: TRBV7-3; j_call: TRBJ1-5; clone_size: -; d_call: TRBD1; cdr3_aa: CASSLTGSNQPQHF; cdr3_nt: TGTGCCAGCAGCTTGACAGGGAGCAATCAGCCCCAGCATTTT
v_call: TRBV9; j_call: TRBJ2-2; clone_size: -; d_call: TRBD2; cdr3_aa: CASRNPTAGETGELFF; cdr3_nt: TGTGCCAGTCGAAACCCAACAGCGGGGGAAACCGGGGAGCTGTTTTTT
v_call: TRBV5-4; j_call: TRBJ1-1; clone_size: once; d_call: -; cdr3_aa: CACGSGIVNTEAFF; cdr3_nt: TGTGCCTGCGGTTCCGGAATAGTGAACACTGAAGCTTTCTTT
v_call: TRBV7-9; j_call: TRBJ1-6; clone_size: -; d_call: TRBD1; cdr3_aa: CASMGTGASPLHF; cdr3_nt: TGTGCCAGCATGGGGACAGGGGCTTCACCCCTCCACTTT
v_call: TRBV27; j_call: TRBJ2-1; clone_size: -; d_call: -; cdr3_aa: CASKTWEYPGNEQFF; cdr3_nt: TGTGCCAGCAAGACATGGGAGTACCCGGGGAATGAGCAGTTCTTC
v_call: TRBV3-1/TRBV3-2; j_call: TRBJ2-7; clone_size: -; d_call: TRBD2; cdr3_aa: CASNPGTSGSYEQYF; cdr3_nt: TGTGCCAGCAACCCCGGGACTAGCGGCTCCTACGAGCAGTACTTC
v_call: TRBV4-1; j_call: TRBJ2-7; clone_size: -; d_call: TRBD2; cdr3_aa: CASSLDSGTGEQYF; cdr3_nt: TGCGCCAGCAGCCTGGATAGCGGGACGGGCGAGCAGTACTTC
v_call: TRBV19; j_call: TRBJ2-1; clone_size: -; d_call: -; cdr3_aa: CASSPGGSDEQFF; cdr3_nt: TGTGCCAGTAGTCCCGGGGGTAGCGATGAGCAGTTCTTC
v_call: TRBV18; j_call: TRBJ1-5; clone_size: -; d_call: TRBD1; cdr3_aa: CASSLFGTGDQPQHF; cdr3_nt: TGTGCCAGCTCACTTTTCGGGACAGGGGATCAGCCCCAGCATTTT
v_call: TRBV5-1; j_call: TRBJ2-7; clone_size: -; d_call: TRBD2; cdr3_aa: CASSLVLAGREQYF; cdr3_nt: TGCGCCAGCAGCTTGGTCCTAGCGGGACGCGAGCAGTACTTC
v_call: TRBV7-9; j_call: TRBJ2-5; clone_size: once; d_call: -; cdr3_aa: CASSPRGGGGAARQETQYF; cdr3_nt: TGTGCCAGCAGCCCGAGGGGCGGGGGCGGCGCCGCCCGTCAAGAGACCCAGTACTTC
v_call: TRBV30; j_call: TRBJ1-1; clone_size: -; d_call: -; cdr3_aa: CAWIPPDEANTEAFF; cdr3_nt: TGTGCCTGGATCCCCCCTGATGAAGCGAACACTGAAGCTTTCTTT
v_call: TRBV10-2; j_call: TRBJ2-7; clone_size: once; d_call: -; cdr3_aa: CASSESSVVMVEEYEQYF; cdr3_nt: TGCGCCAGCAGTGAGTCTAGCGTTGTGATGGTGGAGGAATACGAGCAGTACTTC
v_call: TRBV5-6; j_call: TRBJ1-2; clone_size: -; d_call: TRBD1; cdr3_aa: CASSSYPGQLYGYTF; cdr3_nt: TGTGCCAGCAGCTCATACCCGGGACAGCTCTATGGCTACACCTTC
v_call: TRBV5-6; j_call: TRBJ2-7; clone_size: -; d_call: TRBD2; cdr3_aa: CASSSLGGLAGGDYEQYF; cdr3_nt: TGTGCCAGCAGCTCCCTCGGGGGACTAGCGGGAGGGGACTACGAGCAGTACTTC
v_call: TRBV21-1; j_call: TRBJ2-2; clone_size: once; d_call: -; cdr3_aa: CATPGGDTGELFF; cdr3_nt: TGTGCCACCCCGGGTGGAGACACCGGGGAGCTGTTTTTT
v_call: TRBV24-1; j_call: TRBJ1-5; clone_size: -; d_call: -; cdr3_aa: CATSVRGMDSNQPQHF; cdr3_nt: TGTGCCACCAGTGTCCGAGGGATGGATAGCAATCAGCCCCAGCATTTT
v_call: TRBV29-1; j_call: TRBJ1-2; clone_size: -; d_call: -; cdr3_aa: CSVEDGGRSRGYTF; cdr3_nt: TGCAGCGTTGAAGACGGGGGACGGTCTCGCGGCTACACCTTC
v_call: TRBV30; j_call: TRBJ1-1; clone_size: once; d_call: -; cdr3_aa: CAWSPGQNTEAFF; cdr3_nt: TGTGCCTGGTCCCCTGGACAGAACACTGAAGCTTTCTTT
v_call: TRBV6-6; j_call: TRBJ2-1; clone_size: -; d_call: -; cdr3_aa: CASSPMRGLGGDEQFF; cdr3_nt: TGTGCCAGCAGCCCCATGAGAGGACTAGGGGGGGATGAGCAGTTCTTC
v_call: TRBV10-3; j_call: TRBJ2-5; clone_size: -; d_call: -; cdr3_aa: CAISESTGTGQETQYF; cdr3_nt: TGTGCCATCAGTGAGTCTACAGGGACGGGTCAAGAGACCCAGTACTTC
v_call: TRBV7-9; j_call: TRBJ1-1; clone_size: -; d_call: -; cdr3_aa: CASSWAGRDTEAFF; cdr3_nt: TGTGCCAGCAGCTGGGCAGGGAGGGACACTGAAGCTTTCTTT
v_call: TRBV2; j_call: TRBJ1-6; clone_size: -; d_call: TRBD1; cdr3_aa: CASSPEGQGSSPLHF; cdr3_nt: TGTGCCAGCAGTCCCGAAGGACAGGGCAGTTCACCCCTCCACTTT
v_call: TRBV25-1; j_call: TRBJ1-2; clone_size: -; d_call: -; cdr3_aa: CASSDGHMNYGYTF; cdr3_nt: TGTGCCAGCAGTGACGGACACATGAACTATGGCTACACCTTC
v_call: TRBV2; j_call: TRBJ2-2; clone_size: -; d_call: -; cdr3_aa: CASSENRNTGELFF; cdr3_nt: TGTGCCAGCAGTGAAAATAGGAACACCGGGGAGCTGTTTTTT
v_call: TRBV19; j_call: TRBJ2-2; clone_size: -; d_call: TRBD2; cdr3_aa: CASSRNPGLAGATGELFF; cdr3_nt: TGTGCCAGTAGCCGGAACCCCGGACTAGCGGGAGCCACCGGGGAGCTGTTTTTT
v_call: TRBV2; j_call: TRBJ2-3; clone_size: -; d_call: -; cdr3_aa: CASSSVLAEYTDTQYF; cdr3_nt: TGTGCCAGCAGTTCGGTGTTAGCGGAGTACACAGATACGCAGTATTTT
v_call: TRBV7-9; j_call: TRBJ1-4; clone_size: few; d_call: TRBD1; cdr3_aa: CASSLARGGTEKLFF; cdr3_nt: TGTGCCAGCAGCTTAGCGCGAGGGGGCACTGAAAAACTGTTTTTT
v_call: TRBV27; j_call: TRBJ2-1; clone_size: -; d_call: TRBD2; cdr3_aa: CASSFHRPGLASYNEQFF; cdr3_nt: TGTGCCAGCAGTTTTCACCGACCGGGACTAGCGTCCTACAATGAGCAGTTCTTC
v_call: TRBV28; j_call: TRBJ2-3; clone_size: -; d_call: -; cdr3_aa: CASSTLGGVGTDTQYF; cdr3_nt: TGTGCCAGCAGTACCTTAGGGGGAGTCGGCACAGATACGCAGTATTTT
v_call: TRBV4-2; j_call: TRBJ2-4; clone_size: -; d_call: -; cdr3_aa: CASSQDASGGAKNIQYF; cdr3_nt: TGTGCCAGCAGCCAAGATGCCAGCGGAGGGGCCAAAAACATTCAGTACTTC
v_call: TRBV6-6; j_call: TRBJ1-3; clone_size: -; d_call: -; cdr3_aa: CASSYTRGGNTIYF; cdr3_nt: TGTGCCAGCAGTTACACACGGGGGGGAAACACCATATATTTT
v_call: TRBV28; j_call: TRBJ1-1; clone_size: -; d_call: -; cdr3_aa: CASSSRNTEAFF; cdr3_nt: TGTGCCAGCAGTTCCCGGAACACTGAAGCTTTCTTT
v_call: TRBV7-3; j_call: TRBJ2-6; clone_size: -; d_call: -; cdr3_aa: CASSPSARVSGANVLTF; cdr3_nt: TGTGCCAGCAGCCCCTCCGCGAGAGTCTCTGGGGCCAACGTCCTGACTTTC